These T cell receptor beta chains were read from a single sample in a study of blood T cell repertoires in COVID-19. The protocol was immunoSEQ multiplex PCR, while the TCRdb copy is restricted to in-frame clones and leaves out a portion. The table lists 15,000 to 20,000 clones, 88% of them singletons. Sequenced material: peripheral blood. The receptors shown here come from a human donor in a cohort sampled during active COVID-19. CDR3s include the opening cysteine and the closing phenylalanine or tryptophan. The D gene is left open where the match is weak. Rows may omit the clone size; those that give it use once, few, many or a size class.

j_call	v_call	clone_size	d_call	cdr3_aa	cdr3_nt
TRBJ1-2	TRBV6-1	NA	NA	CASSEASGNYGYTF	TGTGCCAGCAGTGAAGCTTCCGGGAACTATGGCTACACCTTC
TRBJ2-1	TRBV30	once	TRBD2	CAWSVLAAYNEQFF	TGTGCCTGGAGTGTTCTAGCGGCCTACAATGAGCAGTTCTTC
TRBJ2-1	TRBV4-1	NA	TRBD2	CASSQSGNFRNNEQFF	TGCGCCAGCAGCCAGAGCGGGAACTTCAGGAACAATGAGCAGTTCTTC
TRBJ1-1	TRBV12-5	NA	NA	CASGVAGMREAFF	TGTGCTAGTGGTGTTGCAGGGATGAGGGAAGCTTTCTTT
TRBJ2-3	TRBV27	NA	TRBD1	CASSPRDSAFTDTQYF	TGTGCCAGCAGTCCACGGGACAGCGCATTCACAGATACGCAGTATTTT
TRBJ2-1	TRBV15	NA	NA	CATSRDLADSGEQFF	TGTGCCACCAGCAGAGATCTGGCCGATTCTGGTGAGCAGTTCTTC
TRBJ2-2	TRBV4-3	once	TRBD2	CASSQDGAGGNTGELFF	TGCGCCAGCAGCCAAGATGGGGCGGGAGGGAACACCGGGGAGCTGTTTTTT
TRBJ1-2	TRBV10-3	NA	NA	CAIRGSLSTGYTF	TGTGCCATCAGGGGCAGCCTATCCACTGGCTACACCTTC
TRBJ1-1	TRBV27	NA	TRBD1	CASSLSGTGWTEAFF	TGTGCCAGCAGTTTGTCCGGGACAGGGTGGACTGAAGCTTTCTTT
TRBJ2-6	TRBV2	NA	NA	CASSAAGANVLTF	TGTGCCAGCAGTGCTGCTGGGGCCAACGTCCTGACTTTC
TRBJ2-3	TRBV5-1	NA	TRBD2	CASSLNSGGATDTQYF	TGCGCCAGCAGCTTGAATAGCGGGGGGGCGACAGATACGCAGTATTTT
TRBJ1-2	TRBV29-1	NA	NA	CSVEEEPPHYGYTF	TGCAGCGTTGAAGAAGAGCCCCCACACTATGGCTACACCTTC
TRBJ1-2	TRBV10-3	NA	NA	CAISDDIHAYGYTF	TGTGCCATCAGTGATGACATCCACGCTTATGGCTACACCTTC
TRBJ2-7	TRBV4-3	NA	TRBD2	CASSQDFGLEYEQYF	TGCGCCAGCAGCCAAGACTTTGGACTAGAGTACGAGCAGTACTTC
TRBJ1-1	TRBV7-9	few	TRBD1	CASGQGFAEAFF	TGTGCCAGTGGACAGGGGTTCGCTGAAGCTTTCTTT
TRBJ2-7	TRBV19	NA	NA	CASSEGLQLAYEQYF	TGTGCCAGTAGCGAGGGACTGCAGCTGGCCTACGAGCAGTACTTC
TRBJ1-1	TRBV4-2	few	NA	CASSQTQGLNTEAFF	TGTGCCAGCAGCCAAACCCAGGGCCTGAACACTGAAGCTTTCTTT
TRBJ2-4	TRBV6-5	NA	NA	CASSYAGLNIQYF	TGTGCCAGCAGTTACGCAGGGCTCAACATTCAGTACTTC
TRBJ2-2	TRBV12-2	NA	NA	CASRVSGADTGELFF	TGTGCAAGTCGGGTTAGCGGGGCAGACACCGGGGAGCTGTTTTTT
TRBJ2-3	TRBV5-1	NA	TRBD2	CASSFSGGGTDTQYF	TGCGCCAGCAGCTTTAGCGGGGGGGGCACAGATACGCAGTATTTT
TRBJ2-7	TRBV11-3	NA	NA	CASSLESRESSYEQYF	TGTGCCAGCAGCTTAGAGTCGAGGGAGAGCTCCTACGAGCAGTACTTC
TRBJ2-5	TRBV6-5	few	NA	CASNPDRGGQETQYF	TGTGCCAGCAACCCAGACAGGGGAGGGCAAGAGACCCAGTACTTC
TRBJ2-5	TRBV3-1/TRBV3-2	once	NA	CASSYQETQYF	TGTGCCAGCAGCTATCAAGAGACCCAGTACTTC
TRBJ2-2	TRBV5-1	NA	TRBD2	CASSLAGLAGELFF	TGCGCCAGCAGCTTGGCCGGACTAGCTGGGGAGCTGTTTTTT
TRBJ2-5	TRBV27	once	NA	CASSLSSGLETQYF	TGTGCCAGCAGTTTATCATCAGGGCTCGAGACCCAGTACTTC
TRBJ2-7	TRBV10-3	NA	NA	CAISEPAGLSYEQYF	TGTGCCATCAGTGAGCCGGCCGGACTTTCATACGAGCAGTACTTC
TRBJ2-3	TRBV7-8	NA	TRBD1	CASSSVTGTTDTQYF	TGTGCCAGCAGCTCAGTGACAGGGACCACAGATACGCAGTATTTT
TRBJ2-7	TRBV7-9	NA	NA	CASSALGTGLWDEQYF	TGTGCCAGCAGCGCCCTTGGTACAGGGTTATGGGACGAGCAGTACTTC
TRBJ1-5	TRBV27	NA	NA	CASSFDGGSNQPQHF	TGTGCCAGCAGTTTTGACGGGGGAAGCAATCAGCCCCAGCATTTT
TRBJ1-6	TRBV5-6	NA	TRBD1	CASSLDWTGYSPLHF	TGTGCCAGCAGCTTGGATTGGACAGGCTATTCACCCCTCCACTTT
TRBJ1-1	TRBV6-5	NA	NA	CASSYRGSGGNTEAFF	TGTGCCAGCAGTTACAGAGGGAGCGGGGGGAACACTGAAGCTTTCTTT
TRBJ2-1	TRBV11-2	NA	NA	CASRSVAEQFF	TGTGCCAGCAGATCAGTAGCTGAGCAGTTCTTC
TRBJ1-2	TRBV3-1/TRBV3-2	NA	NA	CASSPIDTPYGYTF	TGTGCCAGCAGCCCAATAGACACTCCCTATGGCTACACCTTC
TRBJ2-7	TRBV27	NA	NA	CASRWDGSSYEQYF	TGTGCCAGCAGATGGGACGGGAGCTCCTACGAGCAGTACTTC
TRBJ2-1	TRBV25-1	NA	TRBD2	CASSEGGTSGVEQFF	TGTGCCAGCAGTGAAGGGGGGACTAGCGGAGTTGAGCAGTTCTTC
TRBJ2-2	TRBV24-1	NA	NA	CATSDLVGVSTGELFF	TGTGCCACCAGTGATTTAGTCGGGGTTAGCACCGGGGAGCTGTTTTTT
TRBJ2-7	TRBV12-3/TRBV12-4	once	TRBD2	CASSFRGGEQYF	TGTGCCAGCAGTTTTAGGGGAGGGGAGCAGTACTTC
TRBJ2-7	TRBV12-3/TRBV12-4	once	TRBD1	CASSLTRGLEQYF	TGTGCCAGCAGTTTAACCAGGGGGCTTGAGCAGTACTTC
TRBJ2-7	TRBV27	NA	NA	CASSSRRAGEQYF	TGTGCCAGCAGTTCCCGCAGGGCAGGCGAGCAGTACTTC
TRBJ2-6	TRBV5-6	NA	NA	CASSSERAGANVLTF	TGTGCCAGCAGTTCCGAGCGGGCTGGGGCCAACGTCCTGACTTTC
TRBJ2-5	TRBV7-3	NA	NA	CASSLPGREETQYF	TGTGCCAGCAGCTTACCAGGTCGAGAGGAGACCCAGTACTTC
TRBJ2-5	TRBV5-1	NA	NA	CASSTLPSTSETQYF	TGCGCCAGCAGCACTCTCCCGAGCACCTCAGAGACCCAGTACTTC
TRBJ1-1	TRBV6-5	NA	NA	CASSLQGSTEAFF	TGTGCCAGCAGTTTACAGGGAAGCACTGAAGCTTTCTTT
TRBJ2-5	TRBV18	once	TRBD1	CASSPRRTGLETQYF	TGTGCCAGCTCACCTCGAAGGACAGGGTTGGAGACCCAGTACTTC
TRBJ1-2	TRBV6-4	NA	NA	CASSDSGGDLYGYTF	TGTGCCAGCAGTGACTCGGGAGGGGATCTCTATGGCTACACCTTC
TRBJ2-1	TRBV5-1	NA	TRBD2	CASSRSGGASNEQFF	TGCGCCAGCAGCCGTAGCGGGGGGGCCTCAAATGAGCAGTTCTTC
TRBJ1-2	TRBV10-3	NA	NA	CAISVMVGRRGGSGYTF	TGTGCCATCAGTGTTATGGTGGGCCGCCGGGGTGGAAGTGGCTACACCTTC
TRBJ1-5	TRBV9	NA	TRBD1	CASSVGDRRGDSNQPQHF	TGTGCCAGCAGCGTAGGGGACAGGAGGGGGGATAGCAATCAGCCCCAGCATTTT
TRBJ2-5	TRBV11-2	NA	TRBD2	CASSSTSGQETQYF	TGTGCCAGCAGCTCCACTAGCGGCCAAGAGACCCAGTACTTC
TRBJ1-2	TRBV6-2/TRBV6-3	NA	NA	CASSWRGTRYGYTF	TGTGCCAGCAGTTGGAGGGGAACGCGCTATGGCTACACCTTC
TRBJ2-7	TRBV11-3	NA	NA	CASSQRTDYEQYF	TGTGCCAGCAGCCAGCGGACGGATTACGAGCAGTACTTC
TRBJ2-3	TRBV6-2/TRBV6-3	NA	TRBD2	CASSSRLLAGESTDTQYF	TGTGCCAGCAGTTCGCGACTACTAGCGGGGGAGAGCACAGATACGCAGTATTTT